These 29 T cell receptor beta chains were sequenced from one sample in a study of blood T cell repertoires in COVID-19. The assay was immunoSEQ multiplex PCR, and TCRdb's table has in-frame clones only and misses some. The sample carries a few hundred thousand clones, around 85% recorded once. Sequences were obtained from PBMCs or T cells enriched from blood (not recorded which). All receptors come from a woman aged 55-75 years who had recovered from COVID-19.

This rearrangement joins TRBV18 to TRBJ2-7; D is perhaps TRBD2 (5 bases). Germline loops: CDR1 KGHSH, CDR2 LQKENI. V lost 6 bases and J 6 bases, leaving 18 bases between the germline ends. This CDR3 has 14 amino acids. As DNA, the CDR3 is TGTGCCAGCTCGCCCGTTGGGGTCGGGGTCGAGCAGTACGTC. Amino acids: CASSPVGVGVEQYV.

The J gene is TRBJ2-7, the V gene TRBV2; a possible D gene is TRBD1 (5 bases). Germline values: CDR1 SNHLY, CDR2 FYNNEI. V lost 5 bases, J lost 3 bases, and 14 bases lay in between. The CDR3 spans 14 residues. The CDR3 region has the DNA TGTGCCAGCAGTTCGAAGGGCCAGGGCTACGAGCAGTACTTC. Protein: CASSSKGQGYEQYF.

The gene calls are TRBV10-1 and TRBJ2-1, with 10 bases that match TRBD1. This CDR3 region has 14 residues. V gave up 5 bases and J gave up 7 bases; unmatched junction bases: 5. The germline V gene encodes CDR1 WNHNN and CDR2 SYGVQD (reference sequence). The CDR3 reads CASSRQGAYNEQFF. In nucleotides, the CDR3 is TGCGCCAGCAGTAGACAGGGGGCTTATAATGAGCAGTTCTTC.

The chain couples TRBV28 to TRBJ2-6; a possible D gene is TRBD2 (6 bases). From germline, CDR1 is MDHEN and CDR2 SYDVKM. The germline V and J ends were trimmed by 6 bases and 0 bases, with 18 bases remaining between them. The CDR3 is 18 residues long. In DNA, the CDR3 is TGTGCCAGCAGATCCACCGGGACTGTCTTCTCTGGGGCCAACGTCCTGACTTTC. Protein sequence: CASRSTGTVFSGANVLTF.

The V gene is TRBV21-1, the J gene TRBJ1-4; TRBD1 is the table's D call and was not checked against the DNA. TRBV21-1 is recorded as a pseudogene. The CDR3 is 18 residues long. The CDR3 bases are TGTGCCAGCAGCAAAGACGCCCGACAGGAAGCAACTAATGAAAAACTGTTTTTT. Translated: CASSKDARQEATNEKLFF.

The V and J genes are TRBV7-2 and TRBJ2-1; maybe TRBD2 (5 bases). The CDR3 sequence is 16 residues long. Germline lookup yields CDR1 SGHTA and CDR2 FQGNSA. V lost 1 base and J 9 bases, leaving 19 bases between the germline ends. The CDR3 sequence: CASSLETGRRFGEQFF. The CDR3 DNA is TGTGCCAGCAGCTTAGAGACGGGCAGGAGGTTTGGTGAGCAGTTCTTC. Full variable domain (rest looked up from reference TRBV7-2 and TRBJ2-1): GAGVSQSPSNKVTEKGKDVELRCDPISGHTALYWYRQSLGQGLEFLIYFQGNSAPDKSGLPSDRFSAERTGGSVSTLTIQRTQQEDSAVYLCASSLETGRRFGEQFFGPGTRLTVL.

This sequence joins TRBV2 and TRBJ1-5, with D perhaps matching TRBD1 (5 bases). The CDR3 spans 14 residues. Germline V CDR1 and CDR2: SNHLY, FYNNEI. Trimming pared 4 bases from V and 5 bases from J, leaving 12 bases between. The DNA for the CDR3 is TGTGCCAGCAGTGTTGGGGCCAGCTATCAGCCCCAGCATTTT. Translating gives CASSVGASYQPQHF.

This clone was seen just once. The chain recombines TRBV5-1 with TRBJ1-5, with 7 bases fitting TRBD1. This CDR3 spans 14 amino acids. Trimming took 4 bases from V and 2 from J; bases not matched to a gene: 3. From germline, CDR1 is SGHRS and CDR2 YFSETQ. CDR3 nucleotide sequence: TGCGCCAGCAGCGACGGGACAGGCAATCAGCCCCAGCATTTT. This codes for CASSDGTGNQPQHF.

Turning to this clone: One end of the junction does not line up with germline, which may come from a read error. The chain uses TRBV3-1 (or the pseudogene TRBV3-2) and TRBJ1-6, with D unclear. Germline V lookup: CDR1 LGHDT, CDR2 YNNKEL (reference sequence). The CDR3 length is 15 residues. The CDR3, as DNA: TGTGCCAGCAGCCAAGTTCTCTCCTCTAATTCACCCCTCCACTTT. Translating it yields CASSQVLSSNSPLHF.

The CDR3 bases are TGTGCCAGTAGTACAAGAACCGCAAGGGGGTCTCACGAGCAGTACTTC. Protein sequence: CASSTRTARGSHEQYF. The rearrangement links TRBV19 to TRBJ2-7; weak D call: TRBD1 (6 bases). Trimming stripped 4 bases from V and 5 bases from J, with 21 bases between. Per the germline V gene, CDR1 is LNHDA and CDR2 is SQIVND (reference sequence). The CDR3 totals 16 residues.

The chain combines TRBV10-3 with TRBJ1-6, with D unclear. With 3 bases removed from V and 11 bases from J, the gap between germline ends came to 8 bases. This CDR3 is built from 12 residues. Germline V lookup: CDR1 ENHRY, CDR2 SYGVKD. Here the CDR3 DNA reads TGTGCCATCAGTGACGGAGTGGCACCCCTCCACTTT. Amino acids: CAISDGVAPLHF.

This clone was counted a single time. The chain carries TRBV23-1 and TRBJ2-7; a possible D gene is TRBD2 (6 bases). TRBV23-1 is given ORF status, its function remaining uncertain. This CDR3 contains 15 residues. V was shortened by 5 bases and J by 0 bases, with 14 bases between the two germline ends. The CDR3 spells CASSTGSFLSYEQYV. The CDR3 region has the DNA TGCGCCAGCAGTACCGGGAGCTTCCTCTCCTACGAGCAGTACGTC.

V gene TRBV27 combines with J gene TRBJ1-6; TRBD1 aligns across 8 bases. This CDR3 is 15 amino acids long. V lost 5 bases and J lost 7; bases outside the gene matches: 7. Germline V gene lookup returns CDR1 MNHEY and CDR2 SMNVEV (reference sequence). The CDR3 bases are TGTGCCAGCAGTCCACGGGACAGGCTAAATTCACCCCTCCACTTT. Amino acid sequence: CASSPRDRLNSPLHF.

This chain joins TRBV15 and TRBJ1-1, with a tentative D call TRBD1 (5 bases). The CDR3 is 14 residues long. CDR1 and CDR2 from the germline V gene are LNHNV and YYDKDF (reference sequence). V lost 7 bases and J 3 bases, leaving 15 bases between the germline ends. The CDR3 DNA reads as TGTGCCACCATCGGGGCGGGACTGTACACTGAAGCTTTCTTT. It codes for CATIGAGLYTEAFF.

In its sample, this clone was seen once. The chain employs TRBV5-4 and TRBJ1-2; TRBD1 agrees at 11 bases. The CDR3 length is 14 residues. Germline values: CDR1 SGHNT, CDR2 YYREEE (reference sequence). J was trimmed by 5 bases and V by 3 bases; bases with no gene match: 3. CDR3 DNA sequence: TGTGCCAGCAGCTCCGGGACAGGGGGTTATGGCTACACCTTC. The encoded protein is CASSSGTGGYGYTF.

The rearrangement joins TRBV5-6 to TRBJ2-7; possible D gene TRBD2, 5 bases. The V gene lost 4 bases and the J gene lost 4 bases, with 12 bases spanning the gap. The CDR3 extends over 13 amino acids. The germline gives CDR1 SGHDT, CDR2 YYEEEE. The CDR3 spells CASSMAGVYEQYF. The CDR3 DNA sequence: TGTGCCAGCAGCATGGCCGGGGTTTACGAGCAGTACTTC.

The chain employs TRBV30 and TRBJ1-6, with TRBD1 matching 10 bases. The CDR3 sequence is 17 residues long. The ends lost 2 bases at V and 3 bases at J; junction bases unmatched: 7. Per the germline V gene, CDR1 is GTSNPN and CDR2 is SVGIG (reference sequence). As DNA, the CDR3 is TGTGCCTGGAGTCCCGGGACAGGGGACTTCTATAATTCACCCCTCCACTTT. As protein: CAWSPGTGDFYNSPLHF.

The chain is built from TRBV6-6 and TRBJ2-7; the D gene is possibly TRBD1 (6 bases). From germline, CDR1 is MNHNY and CDR2 SVGAGI (reference sequence). This CDR3 contains 14 residues. With 7 bases removed from V and 5 bases from J, the gap between germline ends came to 18 bases. In DNA form, the CDR3 reads TGTGCCAGCACCCAGGACAGAGGGATCCACGAGCAGTACTTC. It codes for CASTQDRGIHEQYF.

This chain joins TRBV28 and TRBJ1-1; D ambiguous. Germline CDR1 reads MDHEN; CDR2 reads SYDVKM. This CDR3 comprises 13 residues. V shed 6 bases and J shed 0 bases, with 8 bases lying between them. The DNA of the CDR3 is TGTGCCAGCAGCCCGTATTTGAACACTGAAGCTTTCTTT. Encoded protein: CASSPYLNTEAFF. Filled out from reference TRBV28 and TRBJ1-1, the complete variable domain reads DVKVTQSSRYLVKRTGEKVFLECVQDMDHENMFWYRQDPGLGLRLIYFSYDVKMKEKGDIPEGYSVSREKKERFSLILESASTNQTSMYLCASSPYLNTEAFFGQGTRLTVV.

The CDR3 region has the DNA TGTGCCAGCAGTCCACTCCAGGGGGCAGGGGGCTACACCTTC. This encodes CASSPLQGAGGYTF. V gene TRBV2 combines with J gene TRBJ1-2, with TRBD1 identical over 8 bases. From germline, CDR1 is SNHLY and CDR2 FYNNEI. CDR3 size: 14 residues. V lost 5 bases, J lost 8 bases, and 10 bases stayed unmatched.

The DNA for the CDR3 is TGTGCCAGCAGCTTAAGAGGACAGAGCTCTGGAAACACCATATATTTT. It codes for CASSLRGQSSGNTIYF. V gene TRBV7-6 combines with J gene TRBJ1-3, with TRBD1 as a possible D gene (6 bases). CDR3 length: 16 residues. Germline assignment: CDR1 SGHVS and CDR2 FNYEAQ. Between the trimmed V and J ends, which lost 2 bases and 0 bases, there was a span of 11 bases.

The V and J genes are TRBV21-1 and TRBJ1-3. TRBV21-1 represents a pseudogene. The CDR3 loop spans 17 amino acids. Here the CDR3 reads CASSLTFKGRGGYTIYF. The CDR3 nucleotides read TGTGCCAGCAGCCTTACCTTCAAGGGCAGGGGAGGGTACACCATATATTTT.

J is TRBJ2-7 and V is TRBV7-8; 8 bases agree with TRBD2. The CDR3 sequence is 14 residues long. The V gene's germline CDR1 is SGHVS and CDR2 FQNEAQ. Losses at the gene ends were 2 bases for V and 3 bases for J; bases not matched to a gene: 3. CDR3: CASSLRGLVYEQYF. CDR3 coding DNA: TGTGCCAGCAGCTTAAGGGGACTAGTCTACGAGCAGTACTTC.

CDR3 sequence (DNA): TGTGCCAGTAGCCCTACGGGACAGGGGACCTACGAGCAGTACTTC. Encoded protein: CASSPTGQGTYEQYF. The chain joins TRBV19 to TRBJ2-7, with 10 bases aligning to TRBD1. The V and J ends lost 6 bases and 2 bases, in that order; junction bases with no gene match: 7. The germline CDR1 and CDR2 sequences are LNHDA and SQIVND (reference sequence). This CDR3 is 15 amino acids long.

This clone has a handful of counts. The J gene is TRBJ1-3, the V gene TRBV30, with 7 bases aligning to TRBD1. The germline V gene has CDR1 GTSNPN and CDR2 SVGIG (reference sequence). V was clipped by 3 bases and J by 3 bases; unmatched bases: 5. The CDR3 is made up of 14 amino acids. CDR3 amino acids: CAWSRTGDGNTIYF. CDR3 DNA sequence: TGTGCCTGGAGCCGGACAGGAGATGGAAACACCATATATTTT.

The sample holds a few counts of this clone. V gene TRBV9 combines with J gene TRBJ1-2, with D possibly being TRBD1 (6 bases). Germline V gives CDR1 SGDLS, CDR2 YYNGEE. The CDR3 has 15 residues. The germline V and J ends were trimmed by 3 bases and 2 bases, with 14 bases remaining between them. In DNA form, the CDR3 reads TGTGCCAGCAGCGCTCCGACGGACAGAAACTATGGCTACACCTTC. It is translated as CASSAPTDRNYGYTF. The whole variable domain, filled in from reference TRBV9 and TRBJ1-2, reads DSGVTQTPKHLITATGQRVTLRCSPRSGDLSVYWYQQSLDQGLQFLIQYYNGEERAKGNILERFSAQQFPDLHSELNLSSLELGDSALYFCASSAPTDRNYGYTFGSGTRLTVV.

Note on this clone: The sample carries other DNA sequences with the same CDR3. The genes are TRBV4-1 and TRBJ1-2; 7 bases line up with TRBD1. Germline assignment: CDR1 MGHRA and CDR2 YSYEKL. The V and J ends lost 1 base and 4 bases, in that order; junction bases with no gene match: 0. This CDR3 is built from 13 residues. The CDR3 DNA reads as TGCGCCAGCAGCCAAGGACAGGGCTATGGCTACACCTTC. It yields the protein CASSQGQGYGYTF.

The chain is built from TRBV18 and TRBJ2-6; 10 bases map to TRBD1. The V gene end was trimmed by 3 bases and the J gene end by 0 bases; junction bases not matched to a gene: 11. There are 20 residues in the CDR3. Germline V CDR1 and CDR2: KGHSH, LQKENI. CDR3 nucleotide sequence: TGTGCCAGCTCACCCTTGGGGAGACAGGGGGCCAGCTCTGGGGCCAACGTCCTGACTTTC. Translating it yields CASSPLGRQGASSGANVLTF.

This chain links TRBV10-3 with TRBJ1-4; TRBD1 is a possible D gene (6 bases). The CDR3 spans 13 residues. Trimming pared 10 bases from V and 8 bases from J, leaving 17 bases between. Looked up from germline, CDR1 is ENHRY and CDR2 is SYGVKD. CDR3 in DNA: TGTGCCAGCAAGGGGGTGGCCCCCGAAAAACTGTTTTTT. It codes for CASKGVAPEKLFF.